This T cell receptor (beta chain) was identified in a study of blood T cell repertoires in COVID-19 (dated by TCRdb to the early 2020s). Turning to the overall study: Collaborator samples came from the United States, Italy and Spain and covered acute and convalescent phases of COVID-19. The material from the prospective study consisted of cDNA or gDNA derived from T cells, B-cell-depleted T cells, or PBMCs. Deeply sampled blood TCRbeta repertoires from subjects exposed to, actively infected with, or recovered from COVID-19 were included in the dataset. A freely available public database, intended as a resource for researchers studying the immune response to SARS-CoV-2, is where the repertoires were released. The samples were drawn from two sources: the first 160 participants of the ongoing ImmuneRACE study, and over 950 subjects contributed by 6 global collaborators. The sample metadata nearly always contained a de-identified subject ID, COVID-19 status, age in years and sex. HLA class I and class II types, where available, came from metadata supplied by the sample provider rather than from assay-based typing.

There are 14 amino acids in the CDR3, from cysteine to phenylalanine inclusive. The retained sequence is limited to the CDR3, 42 bases, with the frame set at the first base. The paper's findings and limits, for the study overall: The amount of clinical and demographic metadata varied by source and participant and was provided uncurated.

TCRbeta CDR3 regions were amplified from genomic DNA by means of the immunoSEQ Assay, a bias-controlled multiplex PCR. The study's processing was this. Within the assay, amplification of reference gene primers was used to estimate how many nucleated cells each sample contained. To quantify the absolute abundance of each unique TCRbeta CDR3 rearrangement, sequence reads were collapsed and filtered. For each sample, productive Simpson clonality was calculated by taking the square root of Simpson's diversity index across productive rearrangements. TCRdb holds this immuneACCESS table with in-frame rearrangements only. Some clones are missing; in checked studies, unresolved V genes explain under half, and the rest has no known cause. V and J calls and clone size come straight from that table; D and trimming were deduced from the DNA. The sample includes some 180,000 clones, with 70% to 90% observed a single time. Roughly 2.5% of the sample is held by the ten biggest clonotypes.

On this clone itself: Its antigen target is currently unknown. The sample holds no much larger clone one base away, and base qualities are not on file.

One collaborating source in Seattle enrolled patients while the patients were actively infected and followed the patients over time throughout the course of disease. The collaborating institutions used their own protocols to collect whole blood in K2EDTA tubes. For TCRbeta analysis, collaborator samples were shipped as frozen whole blood, as isolated PBMCs, or as DNA extracted from either sample type. The clonotype originates from an elderly woman with COVID-19, enrolled during active disease. Specimen: peripheral blood. The chain joins TRBV21-1 to TRBJ1-1. TRBV21-1 is assigned pseudogene status. The nucleotides read TGTGCCAGCAGCAAATTCGAGGAGAACACTGAAGCTTTCTTT. Translation gives CASSKFEENTEAFF.